This entry lists 32 T cell receptor beta chains sequenced from one sample in a study of shared clonotypes between healthy human individuals. Measured with immunoSEQ multiplex PCR; TCRdb has only the in-frame clones, and not every one. The sample shows around 340,000 clones, less than 85% of them seen only once. The sequenced sample consisted of memory CD4+ T cells sorted from blood. Stated subset: CD45RA-negative fraction. The receptor source for this set is a young man in good health.

The rearrangement uses TRBV4-1 and TRBJ2-7, with 9 bases fitting TRBD1. V lost 5 bases, J lost 2 bases, and 4 bases stayed unmatched. This CDR3 contains 14 residues. Germline-derived CDR1 and CDR2 are MGHRA and YSYEKL. In DNA form, the CDR3 reads TGCGCCAGCAGCTCAGACAGGGGGGCCTACGAGCAGTACTTC. It translates to CASSSDRGAYEQYF.

The rearrangement joins TRBV14 to TRBJ2-3, with TRBD2 matching 8 bases. Germline V CDR1 and CDR2: SGHDN, FVKESK. The ends lost 0 bases at V and 1 base at J; junction bases unmatched: 9. This CDR3 region has 18 residues. CDR3 sequence reads: CASSQELEGLGGTDTQYF. DNA of the CDR3: TGTGCCAGCAGCCAAGAATTGGAGGGACTAGGGGGCACAGATACGCAGTATTTT. Complete variable domain (other parts from reference TRBV14 and TRBJ2-3): EAGVTQFPSHSVIEKGQTVTLRCDPISGHDNLYWYRRVMGKEIKFLLHFVKESKQDESGMPNNRFLAERTGGTYSTLKVQPAELEDSGVYFCASSQELEGLGGTDTQYFGPGTRLTVL.

V is TRBV5-1 and J is TRBJ1-1; D is ambiguous. Germline V gene sequence: CDR1 SGHRS, CDR2 YFSETQ. This CDR3 is built from 16 residues. The V end lost 4 bases, the J end lost 1 base, and 17 bases lay between the germline ends. CDR3 loop: CASSGPQVGRNTEAFF. The CDR3 nucleotides are TGCGCCAGCAGCGGCCCGCAGGTTGGCCGGAACACTGAAGCTTTCTTT.

The V gene is TRBV19, the J gene TRBJ1-2, with TRBD1 matching 7 bases. Germline V gene lookup returns CDR1 LNHDA and CDR2 SQIVND (reference sequence). V lost 4 bases and J lost 12; bases outside the gene matches: 14. This CDR3 has 14 residues. The CDR3 is CASSTIGTAPANTF. In DNA, the CDR3 is TGTGCCAGTAGTACAATAGGGACAGCCCCTGCGAACACCTTC.

The chain uses TRBV11-3 and TRBJ1-3; D gene unclear. In germline, CDR1 is SGHNT, CDR2 YENEEA. The CDR3 spans 14 residues. Trimming took 5 bases from V and 0 from J, leaving 8 bases between them. The CDR3 nucleotides read TGTGCCAGCAGCACCGGTCTCTCTGGAAACACCATATATTTT. Translating gives CASSTGLSGNTIYF.

The chain combines TRBV5-1 with TRBJ2-7, with 8 bases identical to TRBD1. CDR1 SGHRS and CDR2 YFSETQ come from the germline V gene. The V gene end was trimmed by 1 base and the J gene end by 2 bases; junction bases not matched to a gene: 11. The CDR3 contains 17 residues. CDR3: CASSLRGGQGVTYEQYF. DNA for the CDR3: TGCGCCAGCAGCTTGAGGGGTGGACAGGGTGTAACCTACGAGCAGTACTTC.

The gene calls are TRBV23-1 and TRBJ2-1; the D call may be TRBD1 or TRBD2 (5 bases each). TRBV23-1 is reported as an ORF; its role is uncertain. Trimming pared 6 bases from V and 5 bases from J, leaving 17 bases between. The CDR3 runs to 15 residues. CDR3 DNA sequence: TGCGCCAGCAGCCCCTGTCGGGACCTTCACAATGAGCAGTTCTTC. Amino acids: CASSPCRDLHNEQFF.

Only a few counts were recorded for this clone. This sequence joins TRBV5-4 and TRBJ2-2, with TRBD1 matching 9 bases. Germline values: CDR1 SGHNT, CDR2 YYREEE (reference sequence). This CDR3 is built from 16 residues. J was trimmed by 5 bases and V by 6 bases; bases with no gene match: 11. CDR3 in amino acids: CASNLGGQGGTGELFF. CDR3 sequence (DNA): TGTGCCAGCAACCTTGGGGGACAGGGAGGTACCGGGGAGCTGTTTTTT.

V and J are TRBV6-1 and TRBJ2-5; tentative D call: TRBD2 (5 bases). In germline, CDR1 is MNHNS, CDR2 SASEGT. The CDR3 has 14 residues. Trimming left V 11 bases short and J 5 bases short, with 21 bases between. CDR3: CAGSPLRAGETQYF. The CDR3 nucleotides are TGTGCCGGGTCCCCTTTGAGGGCCGGCGAGACCCAGTACTTC.

The rearrangement joins TRBV7-2 to TRBJ2-2; 8 bases fit TRBD2. The CDR3 consists of 16 residues. Germline values: CDR1 SGHTA, CDR2 FQGNSA. Losses at the gene ends were 1 base for V and 4 bases for J; bases not matched to a gene: 5. CDR3 nucleotides: TGTGCCAGCAGCTTAGTCGGGAGGGCCATCACCGGGGAGCTGTTTTTT. Protein product: CASSLVGRAITGELFF.

J is TRBJ2-1 and V is TRBV19, with 10 bases aligning to TRBD2. The CDR3 sequence is 16 residues long. V trimming: 5 bases; J trimming: 9 bases; junction bases outside the gene matches: 13. Germline V gene sequence: CDR1 LNHDA, CDR2 SQIVND (reference sequence). The CDR3 region is CASSYTSGKGSGEQFF. CDR3 bases: TGTGCCAGTAGTTACACTAGCGGGAAGGGATCGGGTGAGCAGTTCTTC.

This clone was found once. The chain links TRBV19 to TRBJ2-3; D call uncertain. The germline CDR1 and CDR2 sequences are LNHDA and SQIVND (reference sequence). The ends were cut back, 1 base at V and 2 bases at J, with 19 bases in the middle. The CDR3 totals 18 residues. The CDR3 region is CASSIGQRLRTVTDTQYF. CDR3 DNA: TGTGCCAGTAGTATAGGCCAACGACTCCGTACCGTCACAGATACGCAGTATTTT.

The chain links TRBV2 to TRBJ2-1; TRBD2 matches 9 bases. The CDR3 is 16 residues long. CDR1 and CDR2 from the germline V gene are SNHLY and FYNNEI. V lost 6 bases, J lost 0 bases, and 6 bases stayed unmatched. The CDR3 DNA reads as TGTGCCAGCAGAGTACTAGCGGGTGGCTCCTACAATGAGCAGTTCTTC. This codes for CASRVLAGGSYNEQFF. The variable domain in full, completed from reference TRBV2 and TRBJ2-1, reads EPEVTQTPSHQVTQMGQEVILRCVPISNHLYFYWYRQILGQKVEFLVSFYNNEISEKSEIFDDQFSVERPDGSNFTLKIRSTKLEDSAMYFCASRVLAGGSYNEQFFGPGTRLTVL.

The chain recombines TRBV11-2 with TRBJ1-5; D possibly corresponds to TRBD1 (6 bases). Trimming pared 0 bases from V and 7 bases from J, leaving 10 bases between. The CDR3 contains 14 residues. Per the germline V gene, CDR1 is SGHAT and CDR2 is FQNNGV. CDR3 coding DNA: TGTGCCAGCAGCTTAGATCACCAGGGGCAGCCCCAGCATTTT. Residues: CASSLDHQGQPQHF.

The V call is TRBV11-3, the J call TRBJ2-2; no reliable D call. The CDR3 spans 14 residues. Germline CDR1 and CDR2: SGHNT and YENEEA. The ends were cut back, 1 base at V and 0 bases at J, with 3 bases in the middle. The CDR3 here is CASSLASNTGELFF. CDR3 DNA sequence: TGTGCCAGCAGCTTAGCGTCGAACACCGGGGAGCTGTTTTTT.

This chain's CDR3 is CASSVLASGSRPQFF. The CDR3 bases are TGCGCCAGCAGTGTATTGGCTAGCGGGAGTCGTCCGCAGTTCTTC. The chain couples TRBV10-2 to TRBJ2-1; 10 bases are shared with TRBD2. V gave up 4 bases and J gave up 12 bases; unmatched junction bases: 12. Germline V gives CDR1 WSHSY, CDR2 SAAADI. The CDR3 has 15 residues.

V and J are TRBV5-5 and TRBJ1-4; 10 nucleotides match TRBD1. In germline, CDR1 is SGHKS, CDR2 YYEKEE (reference sequence). The length of the CDR3 is 13 residues. With V trimmed by 4 bases and J by 7 bases, 1 base remained unmatched. The CDR3 sequence: CASSGDRGEKLFF. DNA for the CDR3: TGTGCCAGCAGCGGGGACAGGGGTGAAAAACTGTTTTTT.

V usage is TRBV28 and J usage is TRBJ1-4; the D is unclear. CDR3 length equals 11 residues. CDR1 is MDHEN and CDR2 is SYDVKM in the germline V gene. Trimming shortened V by 6 bases and J by 11 bases, and 10 bases separated the two germline ends. The CDR3 region is CASRRTGKLFF. DNA of the CDR3: TGTGCCAGCAGACGGACGGGGAAACTGTTTTTT.

The genes are TRBV10-3 and TRBJ2-5; weak D call: TRBD1 (6 bases). V shed 3 bases and J shed 4 bases, with 15 bases lying between them. CDR1 is ENHRY, CDR2 SYGVKD, per germline. This CDR3 comprises 15 residues. The CDR3 DNA is TGTGCCATCAGTGACCCGAGACAGGACGGAGAGACCCAGTACTTC. Protein sequence: CAISDPRQDGETQYF.

The chain has TRBV5-5 and TRBJ2-1, with D tentatively TRBD1 (5 bases). Germline CDR1 and CDR2: SGHKS and YYEKEE (reference sequence). CDR3 length: 16 residues. V was pared by 4 bases and J by 2 bases, with 16 bases between. Here the CDR3 reads CASSRRQGLTYNEQFF. The CDR3 DNA is TGTGCCAGCAGCCGGCGGCAGGGTTTAACCTACAATGAGCAGTTCTTC.

This sequence joins TRBV29-1 and TRBJ1-1; D unresolved. The CDR3 totals 12 residues. The ends were cut back, 7 bases at V and 4 bases at J, with 13 bases in the middle. Per the germline V gene, CDR1 is SQVTM and CDR2 is ANQGSEA. The DNA of the CDR3 is TGCAGCGCTCGGGTTTGGGGCACTGAAGCTTTCTTT. The encoded protein is CSARVWGTEAFF.

V and J are TRBV10-2 and TRBJ2-3, with 10 bases aligning to TRBD2. The CDR3 runs to 15 residues. The germline V gene encodes CDR1 WSHSY and CDR2 SAAADI. Unmatched junction bases numbered 5, after V lost 6 bases and J lost 2 bases. The CDR3 DNA reads as TGCGCCAGCAGCATACTAGCGGGATTCACAGATACGCAGTATTTT. Amino acids: CASSILAGFTDTQYF.

V gene TRBV18 combines with J gene TRBJ2-1, with D perhaps matching TRBD2 (6 bases). V was clipped by 1 base and J by 5 bases, with 12 bases between them. CDR1 and CDR2 (germline): KGHSH, LQKENI. The CDR3 loop spans 15 amino acids. In nucleotides, the CDR3 is TGTGCCAGCTCACCACTGGGACTGTACCACAATGAGCAGTTCTTC. Residues: CASSPLGLYHNEQFF.

On this clone itself: Other DNA sequences within the sample encode an identical CDR3. The V gene is TRBV9, the J gene TRBJ2-7; 8 bases match TRBD1. Germline trimming cut 5 bases from V and 0 bases from J; bases unmatched to any gene: 4. CDR1 and CDR2 (germline): SGDLS, YYNGEE. There are 14 residues in the CDR3. CDR3 sequence: CASSVTGGSYEQYF. CDR3 nucleotide sequence: TGTGCCAGCAGTGTTACAGGGGGCTCCTACGAGCAGTACTTC.

This chain links TRBV2 with TRBJ2-7; no clear D gene. Germline CDR1 reads SNHLY; CDR2 reads FYNNEI. The CDR3 covers 12 residues. V gave up 6 bases and J gave up 3 bases, with 9 bases separating them. Here the CDR3 DNA reads TGTGCCAGCAGCGCCCTGAACTACGAGCAGTACTTC. Translation gives CASSALNYEQYF. Full variable domain (outside the CDR3, taken from reference TRBV2 and TRBJ2-7): EPEVTQTPSHQVTQMGQEVILRCVPISNHLYFYWYRQILGQKVEFLVSFYNNEISEKSEIFDDQFSVERPDGSNFTLKIRSTKLEDSAMYFCASSALNYEQYFGPGTRLTVT.

V usage is TRBV4-1 and J usage is TRBJ2-5; 9 nucleotides line up with TRBD2. V trimming: 1 base; J trimming: 7 bases; junction bases outside the gene matches: 10. In germline, CDR1 is MGHRA, CDR2 YSYEKL. This CDR3 has 16 amino acids. CDR3 region: CASSQVLREGTGTQYF. The CDR3 region has the DNA TGCGCCAGCAGCCAAGTCTTGCGGGAGGGTACTGGGACCCAGTACTTC.

The V gene is TRBV19, the J gene TRBJ2-3; D may match TRBD1 or TRBD2 (5 bases each). The V end lost 6 bases, the J end lost 2 bases, and 15 bases lay between the germline ends. Per the germline V gene, CDR1 is LNHDA and CDR2 is SQIVND (reference sequence). The CDR3 is 15 amino acids. This CDR3 is CASRDPGRDTDTQYF. DNA of the CDR3: TGTGCCAGTAGAGATCCGGGACGGGACACAGATACGCAGTATTTT.

This clone turned up a few times. This chain uses TRBV2 with TRBJ1-2, with 8 bases that match TRBD1. Germline values: CDR1 SNHLY, CDR2 FYNNEI. The ends lost 4 bases at V and 4 bases at J; junction bases unmatched: 8. The CDR3 contains 15 residues. CDR3 nucleotide sequence: TGTGCCAGCAGTGCTTCTACCAGGGGGCCCTATGGCTACACCTTC. This encodes CASSASTRGPYGYTF.

This chain links TRBV19 with TRBJ1-1; D remains unclear. The CDR3 has 14 amino acids. Trimming shortened V by 7 bases and J by 1 base, and 13 bases separated the two germline ends. Germline V gives CDR1 LNHDA, CDR2 SQIVND (reference sequence). CDR3 residues: CASNGKRGNTEAFF. DNA for the CDR3: TGTGCCAGTAATGGGAAAAGAGGGAACACTGAAGCTTTCTTT.

This clone was found once. The chain recombines TRBV7-9 with TRBJ1-1; TRBD1 agrees at 11 bases. The CDR3 extends over 16 amino acids. Per the germline V gene, CDR1 is SEHNR and CDR2 is FQNEAQ (reference sequence). Losses at the gene ends were 6 bases for V and 3 bases for J; bases not matched to a gene: 9. The CDR3 reads CASSFGQGAGYTEAFF. DNA of the CDR3: TGTGCCAGCAGTTTTGGACAGGGGGCGGGGTACACTGAAGCTTTCTTT.

The CDR3 region has the DNA TGTGCCAGCAGCGTAGACCCACGGCTAGTGAACAATGAGCAGTTCTTC. Translating gives CASSVDPRLVNNEQFF. The chain joins TRBV9 to TRBJ2-1, with no clear D. V gave up 0 bases and J gave up 5 bases, with 15 bases separating them. The V gene's germline CDR1 is SGDLS and CDR2 YYNGEE. This CDR3 comprises 16 residues.

The rearrangement links TRBV7-2 to TRBJ2-7; 9 bases map to TRBD2. The CDR3 covers 15 residues. The V gene end was trimmed by 2 bases and the J gene end by 0 bases; junction bases not matched to a gene: 2. CDR1 and CDR2 from the germline V gene are SGHTA and FQGNSA. The CDR3 sequence is CASSLRTSASYEQYF. The CDR3 nucleotides are TGTGCCAGCAGCTTAAGGACTAGCGCCTCCTACGAGCAGTACTTC.